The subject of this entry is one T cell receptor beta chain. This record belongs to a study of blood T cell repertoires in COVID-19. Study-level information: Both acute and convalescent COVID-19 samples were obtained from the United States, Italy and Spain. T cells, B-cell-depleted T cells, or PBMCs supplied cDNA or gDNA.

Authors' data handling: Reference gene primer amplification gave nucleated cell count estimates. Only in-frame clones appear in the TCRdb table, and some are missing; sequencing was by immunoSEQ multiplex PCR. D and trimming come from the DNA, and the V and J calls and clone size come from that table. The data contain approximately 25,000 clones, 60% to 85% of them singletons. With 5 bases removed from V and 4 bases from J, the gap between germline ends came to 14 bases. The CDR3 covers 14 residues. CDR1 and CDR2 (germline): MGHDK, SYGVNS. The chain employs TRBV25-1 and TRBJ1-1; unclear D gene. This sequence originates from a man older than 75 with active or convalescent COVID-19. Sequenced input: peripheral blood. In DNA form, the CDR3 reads TGTGCCAGCAGTTCGGCAGGTGCGAGCACTGAAGCTTTCTTT. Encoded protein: CASSSAGASTEAFF.